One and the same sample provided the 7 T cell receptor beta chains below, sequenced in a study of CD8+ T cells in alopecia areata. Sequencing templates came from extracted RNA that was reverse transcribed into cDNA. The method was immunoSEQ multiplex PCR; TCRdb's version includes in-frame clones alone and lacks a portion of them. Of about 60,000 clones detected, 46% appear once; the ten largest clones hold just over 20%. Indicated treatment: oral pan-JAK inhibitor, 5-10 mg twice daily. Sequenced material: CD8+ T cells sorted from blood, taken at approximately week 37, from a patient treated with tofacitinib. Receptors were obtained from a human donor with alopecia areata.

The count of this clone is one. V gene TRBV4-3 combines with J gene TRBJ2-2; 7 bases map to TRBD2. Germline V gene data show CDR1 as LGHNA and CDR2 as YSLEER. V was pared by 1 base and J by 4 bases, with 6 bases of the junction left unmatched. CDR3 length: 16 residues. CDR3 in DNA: TGCGCCAGCAGCCAAGGTATCGGGACTACCACCGGGGAGCTGTTTTTT. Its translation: CASSQGIGTTTGELFF.

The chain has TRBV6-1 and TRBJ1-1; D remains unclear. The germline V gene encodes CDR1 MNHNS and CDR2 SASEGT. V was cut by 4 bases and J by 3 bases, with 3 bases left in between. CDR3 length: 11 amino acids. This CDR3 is CASSGHTEAFF. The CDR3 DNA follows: TGTGCCAGCAGTGGCCACACTGAAGCTTTCTTT.

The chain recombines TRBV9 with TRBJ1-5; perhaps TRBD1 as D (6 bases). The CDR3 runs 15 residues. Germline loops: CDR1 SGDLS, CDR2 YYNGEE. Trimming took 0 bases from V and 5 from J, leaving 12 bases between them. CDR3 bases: TGTGCCAGCAGCGTAGGGGGGGCGTTCGATCAGCCCCAGCATTTT. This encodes CASSVGGAFDQPQHF.

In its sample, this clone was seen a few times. The CDR3 protein is CASSGQGIYGYTF. The CDR3 DNA sequence: TGTGCCAGTAGCGGCCAGGGGATCTATGGCTACACCTTC. The chain employs TRBV19 and TRBJ1-2, with TRBD1 as a possible D gene (6 bases). Between the trimmed V and J ends, which lost 6 bases and 4 bases, there was a span of 12 bases. Germline CDR1 LNHDA, CDR2 SQIVND (reference sequence). This CDR3 spans 13 amino acids.

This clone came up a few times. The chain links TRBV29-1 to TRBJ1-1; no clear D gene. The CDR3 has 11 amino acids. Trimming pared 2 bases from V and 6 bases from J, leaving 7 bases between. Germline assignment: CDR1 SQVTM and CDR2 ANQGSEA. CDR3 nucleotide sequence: TGCAGCGTTGAACTGTCTTCTGAAGCTTTCTTT. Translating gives CSVELSSEAFF.

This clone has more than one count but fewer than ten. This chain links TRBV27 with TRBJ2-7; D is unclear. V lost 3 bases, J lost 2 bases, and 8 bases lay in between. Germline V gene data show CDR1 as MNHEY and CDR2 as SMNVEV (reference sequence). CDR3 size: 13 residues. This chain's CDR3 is CASSLGTTYEQYF. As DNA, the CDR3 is TGTGCCAGCAGTTTGGGCACAACCTACGAGCAGTACTTC.

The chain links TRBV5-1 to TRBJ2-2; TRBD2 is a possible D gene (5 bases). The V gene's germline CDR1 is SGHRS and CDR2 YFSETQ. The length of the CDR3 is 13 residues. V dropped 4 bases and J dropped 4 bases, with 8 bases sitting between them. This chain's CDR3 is CASSPDSTGELFF. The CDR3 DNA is TGCGCCAGCAGCCCGGACTCCACCGGGGAGCTGTTTTTT.